This is a list of T cell receptor beta chains from one sample in a study of response to subunit inactivated influenza vaccine. From the RT-PCR reads, TCRdb called clonotypes with MiXCR, one entry per CDR3 protein. The sample has a few hundred thousand distinct CDR3 sequences; 20% to 25% are singletons. The source was PBMCs from blood, collected about 20 months after vaccination. All receptors come from a man between 50 and 70 years old who received an inactivated influenza vaccine. Both conserved end residues are part of each CDR3. Fields, in order: J gene, V gene, clone size, D gene, CDR3 DNA, CDR3 protein. The D gene is left open where the match is weak. Not all rows give a size; the values are once, few, many and, for expanded clones, a class.

J: TRBJ2-1; V: TRBV20-1; size: NA; D: TRBD2; DNA: TGCAGTGCTCGTGTTCGGGGGGGAATAGATGAGCAGTTCTTC; CDR3: CSARVRGGIDEQFF
J: TRBJ1-1; V: TRBV7-2; size: many; D: NA; DNA: TGTGCCAGCAGCTTAGCGTACCAGGGAACTGAAGCTTTCTTT; CDR3: CASSLAYQGTEAFF
J: TRBJ1-4; V: TRBV4-3; size: NA; D: NA; DNA: TGCGCCAGCAGCCAAGAGGACAGTTACTCAACTAATGAAAAACTGTTTTTT; CDR3: CASSQEDSYSTNEKLFF
J: TRBJ1-1; V: TRBV6-5; size: few; D: NA; DNA: TGTGCCAGCAGAACTAAAGGGTGGAAATTGTTCTTT; CDR3: CASRTKGWKLFF
J: TRBJ2-1; V: TRBV28; size: NA; D: TRBD2; DNA: TGTGCCAGCTCACTAGCGGGAGGGGGTAAGTTCTTC; CDR3: CASSLAGGGKFF
J: TRBJ2-3; V: TRBV2; size: NA; D: NA; DNA: TGTGCCAGCACTACAGGGAAGACGCAGTATTTT; CDR3: CASTTGKTQYF
J: TRBJ2-3; V: TRBV4-2; size: NA; D: TRBD1; DNA: TGTGCCAGCAGCCAAGATAATGCAGGGGGTAGCACAGATACGCAGTATTTT; CDR3: CASSQDNAGGSTDTQYF
J: TRBJ2-5; V: TRBV5-6; size: NA; D: TRBD2; DNA: TGTGCCAGCAGCCAACGACTAGCGGTATACCAAGAGACCCAGTACTTC; CDR3: CASSQRLAVYQETQYF
J: TRBJ1-5; V: TRBV6-2/TRBV6-3; size: few; D: NA; DNA: TGTGCCAGCGGATGGGCCTGGGACCTTAGGAGGTATAGCAATCAGCCCCAGCATTTT; CDR3: CASGWAWDLRRYSNQPQHF
J: TRBJ1-2; V: TRBV6-2/TRBV6-3; size: few; D: NA; DNA: TGTGCCAGCAGTTACGGGGCAGACGATGGCTACACCTTC; CDR3: CASSYGADDGYTF
J: TRBJ2-2; V: TRBV5-6; size: NA; D: NA; DNA: TGTGCCAGCAGCTTGGCCAGAGTTGGGACAAACACCGGGGAGCTGTTTTTT; CDR3: CASSLARVGTNTGELFF
J: TRBJ2-3; V: TRBV12-3/TRBV12-4; size: few; D: NA; DNA: TGTGCCAGCAGCATCGGGACAATTAGCACAGATACGCAGTATTTT; CDR3: CASSIGTISTDTQYF
J: TRBJ1-1; V: TRBV6-1; size: few; D: NA; DNA: TGTGCCAGCGCTAACAGGCATTTGAACACTGAAGCTTTCTTT; CDR3: CASANRHLNTEAFF
J: TRBJ1-4; V: TRBV5-1; size: NA; D: NA; DNA: TGCGCCAGCAGCTTGCAGTCCGGGTCAATCGGAAAACTGTTTTTT; CDR3: CASSLQSGSIGKLFF
J: TRBJ1-1; V: TRBV20-1; size: NA; D: NA; DNA: TGCAGTGCGAGACAGGCGAACACTGAAGCTTTCTTT; CDR3: CSARQANTEAFF
J: TRBJ2-3; V: TRBV20-1; size: NA; D: NA; DNA: TGCAGTGCTAGAGAGTCGCCAGATACGCAGTATTTT; CDR3: CSARESPDTQYF
J: TRBJ2-7; V: TRBV5-6; size: few; D: NA; DNA: TGTGCCAGCAGCCGTCTGAACAGGCTGGGGGCCTACGAGCAGTACTTC; CDR3: CASSRLNRLGAYEQYF
J: TRBJ1-2; V: TRBV4-1; size: few; D: TRBD1; DNA: TGCGCCAGCAGCCAGGGACAGATCTATGGCTACACCTTC; CDR3: CASSQGQIYGYTF
J: TRBJ2-2; V: TRBV6-2/TRBV6-3; size: NA; D: NA; DNA: TGTGCCAGCACCCCCCTGGGGGGCGGCACCGGGGAGCTGTTTTTT; CDR3: CASTPLGGGTGELFF
J: TRBJ1-2; V: TRBV12-3/TRBV12-4; size: few; D: NA; DNA: TGTGCCAGCAGTATAGCACAGGGATACACCTTC; CDR3: CASSIAQGYTF
J: TRBJ2-1; V: TRBV7-9; size: few; D: NA; DNA: TGTGCCAGCAGCACAGGGGGGACTAGTACAAGCAATGAGCAGTTCTTC; CDR3: CASSTGGTSTSNEQFF
J: TRBJ1-6; V: TRBV6-5; size: few; D: TRBD1; DNA: TGTGCCAGCAGTTGGCAGGGGGCGAATAATTCACCCCTCCACTTT; CDR3: CASSWQGANNSPLHF
J: TRBJ1-4; V: TRBV7-2; size: NA; D: NA; DNA: TGTGCCAGCAGCTTAGCGGCGGGACCAAATGAAAAACTGTTTTTT; CDR3: CASSLAAGPNEKLFF
J: TRBJ2-3; V: TRBV9; size: NA; D: TRBD2; DNA: TGTGCCAGCAGCCACAAAAGGGCGGGAGGGCCAGATACGCAGTATTTT; CDR3: CASSHKRAGGPDTQYF
J: TRBJ2-7; V: TRBV20-1; size: many; D: TRBD2; DNA: TGCAGTGCTAGAGATCTTAGCGGGAACTACGAGCAGTACTTC; CDR3: CSARDLSGNYEQYF